These 28 T cell receptor beta chains were sequenced from one sample in a study of T cell repertoires in cytomegalovirus infection. Using its own MiXCR run on the reads, TCRdb lists one record per CDR3 protein. The sample carries around 69,000 distinct CDR3 sequences, roughly 22% recorded once. Their specific antigens are unknown. Material: CD8+ T cells from cultured PBMCs, obtained from culture after CMV antigen stimulation. The origin of the receptors is a human donor in good health (CMV status not recorded). Some clones in this sample may be carry-over from other donors' samples.

This clonotype was counted ten times or more. This rearrangement joins TRBV7-6 to TRBJ1-1, with D hard to call. Per the germline V gene, CDR1 is SGHVS and CDR2 is FNYEAQ. The CDR3 is 13 amino acids. V shed 1 base and J shed 1 base, with 4 bases lying between them. The CDR3 DNA reads TGTGCCAGCAGCTTAGGAGAGAACACTGAAGCTTTCTTT. Its translation is CASSLGENTEAFF.

The chain carries TRBV27 and TRBJ2-1; 9 bases agree with TRBD1. This CDR3 comprises 15 residues. After removal of 7 bases from V and 9 bases from J, the junction contained 13 bases not matched to a gene. Germline CDR1 is MNHEY and CDR2 is SMNVEV (reference sequence). CDR3 nucleotide sequence: TGTGCCAGCACACTGGGGACAGGGTCGCTTAGTGAGCAGTTCTTC. This codes for CASTLGTGSLSEQFF.

This clonotype has just one count. The J gene is TRBJ2-7, the V gene TRBV6-2 or TRBV6-3; D unresolved. Trimming left V 5 bases short and J 0 bases short, with 5 bases between. CDR1 and CDR2 (germline): MNHEY, SVGEGT. The CDR3 spans 12 residues. In DNA, the CDR3 is TGTGCCAGCAGTCCGTACTCCTACGAGCAGTACTTC. Protein product: CASSPYSYEQYF.

The CDR3 DNA sequence: TGTGCCAGCAGGACGGACAGGGGAGGATCCTACGAGCAGTACTTC. Its protein is CASRTDRGGSYEQYF. The J gene is TRBJ2-7, the V gene TRBV12-3 or TRBV12-4; 9 bases align to TRBD1. Unmatched junction bases numbered 7, after V lost 6 bases and J lost 1 base. This CDR3 spans 15 amino acids.

This clonotype has just a few counts. J is TRBJ2-7 and V is TRBV6-1, with 9 bases lining up with TRBD1. With 0 bases clipped from V and 7 bases from J, the junction kept 7 bases outside the gene matches. The CDR3 has 15 residues. CDR1 and CDR2 (germline): MNHNS, SASEGT. The CDR3 DNA follows: TGTGCCAGCAGTGAAGCCGGGACAGGGAACCAGGAGCAGTACTTC. It codes for CASSEAGTGNQEQYF.

This clonotype has only a few counts. V usage is TRBV6-6 and J usage is TRBJ2-5; 9 positions agree with TRBD2. CDR1 and CDR2 from the germline V gene are MNHNY and SVGAGI (reference sequence). The CDR3 spans 16 residues. V lost 6 bases, J lost 4 bases, and 12 bases stayed unmatched. The CDR3 sequence: CASSPAGLARVETQYF. Here the CDR3 DNA reads TGTGCCAGCAGCCCCGCGGGACTAGCAAGAGTAGAGACCCAGTACTTC.

The gene calls are TRBV6-5 and TRBJ2-2; D may be TRBD2 (6 bases). The germline V and J ends were trimmed by 0 bases and 1 base, with 6 bases remaining between them. Germline CDR1 reads MNHEY; CDR2 reads SVGAGI. The CDR3 consists of 15 residues. The CDR3, as DNA: TGTGCCAGCAGTTACTCGCGGGGGAACACCGGGGAGCTGTTTTTT. It specifies CASSYSRGNTGELFF.

This chain joins TRBV7-9 and TRBJ2-7, with a possible D match to TRBD2 (5 bases). The germline V gene has CDR1 SEHNR and CDR2 FQNEAQ (reference sequence). With 5 bases removed from V and 2 bases from J, the gap between germline ends came to 10 bases. The CDR3 consists of 13 residues. The chain's CDR3 is CASSPGVTYEQYF. Written as DNA, the CDR3 is TGTGCCAGCAGCCCCGGGGTAACCTACGAGCAGTACTTC.

The chain links TRBV7-6 to TRBJ1-1, with no clear D. The CDR3 sequence is 12 residues long. CDR1 and CDR2 (germline): SGHVS, FNYEAQ. V was cut by 4 bases and J by 1 base, with 4 bases left in between. As DNA, the CDR3 is TGTGCCAGCAGCTCTAAGAACACTGAAGCTTTCTTT. Encoded protein: CASSSKNTEAFF.

CDR3 protein: CASSLLPINTGELFF. The CDR3 DNA is TGTGCCAGCAGCCTCTTGCCGATAAACACCGGGGAGCTGTTTTTT. The chain recombines TRBV13 with TRBJ2-2; D is uncertain. Trimming took 5 bases from V and 2 from J, leaving 12 bases between them. Germline V CDR1 and CDR2: PRHDT, FYEKMQ (reference sequence). This CDR3 contains 15 residues. The full variable domain, in which reference TRBV13 and TRBJ2-2 provide the parts outside the CDR3, is AAGVIQSPRHLIKEKRETATLKCYPIPRHDTVYWYQQGPGQDPQFLISFYEKMQSDKGSIPDRFSAQQFSDYHSELNMSSLELGDSALYFCASSLLPINTGELFFGEGSRLTVL.

In regard to this clonotype: This may be a read error: a much more frequent sequence differs by one nucleotide. J is TRBJ1-5 and V is TRBV7-6; no firm D call. From germline, CDR1 is SGHVS and CDR2 FNYEAQ. CDR3 length: 14 amino acids. Trimming took off 5 bases at V and 8 bases at J, with 16 bases between the two ends. The CDR3 sequence is CASSPGRPGEPQHF. For the CDR3, the DNA is TGTGCCAGCAGCCCCGGGAGGCCCGGGGAGCCCCAGCATTTT.

The gene calls are TRBV6-2 or TRBV6-3 and TRBJ1-2; a possible D gene is TRBD1 (5 bases). Germline V gene data show CDR1 as MNHEY and CDR2 as SVGEGT. Trimming removed 0 bases at V and 7 bases at J, with 15 bases between. This CDR3 has 15 residues. CDR3 DNA sequence: TGTGCCAGCAGTTACTCTACAGGAAACTCGTTTGGCTACACCTTC. It codes for CASSYSTGNSFGYTF.

This clonotype was observed a handful of times. The J gene is TRBJ1-1, the V gene TRBV12-5; D might be TRBD1 (6 bases). Germline-derived CDR1 and CDR2 are LGHNT and FRNRAP. This CDR3 contains 12 residues. The germline V and J ends were trimmed by 3 bases and 7 bases, with 9 bases remaining between them. The CDR3 DNA reads TGTGCTAGTGGTTTACCGACAGGTGAAGCTTTCTTT. It specifies CASGLPTGEAFF.

The chain has TRBV28 and TRBJ2-7; D possibly corresponds to TRBD1 (5 bases). The CDR3 is 16 amino acids. Per germline, CDR1 MDHEN and CDR2 SYDVKM. V lost 6 bases and J 2 bases, leaving 20 bases between the germline ends. The CDR3 nucleotides are TGTGCCAGCAGCTTCGGTGGGGCGGCGGTTCCCTACGAGCAGTACTTC. It specifies CASSFGGAAVPYEQYF.

A few counts support this clonotype. The chain has TRBV11-2 and TRBJ2-7, with D maybe TRBD1 (6 bases). CDR1 and CDR2 (germline): SGHAT, FQNNGV. The CDR3 loop spans 16 amino acids. The V end was cut by 1 base, the J end by 0 bases, with 13 bases between. CDR3 nucleotides: TGTGCCAGCAGCTTAGGGGCCAGGGGTTTCTCCTACGAGCAGTACTTC. It encodes CASSLGARGFSYEQYF.

J is TRBJ1-5 and V is TRBV6-2 or TRBV6-3, with TRBD1 matching 11 bases. The CDR3 runs 17 residues. Looked up from germline, CDR1 is MNHEY and CDR2 is SVGEGT. The V gene end was trimmed by 6 bases and the J gene end by 0 bases; junction bases not matched to a gene: 7. The CDR3 sequence: CASSVGTGGNSNQPQHF. Here the CDR3 DNA reads TGTGCCAGCAGCGTCGGGACAGGGGGGAATAGCAATCAGCCCCAGCATTTT.

The genes are TRBV27 and TRBJ1-2, with D hard to call. Germline CDR1 MNHEY, CDR2 SMNVEV (reference sequence). V was pared by 8 bases and J by 1 base, with 11 bases between. This CDR3 contains 13 residues. The CDR3: CASGRTVNYGYTF. CDR3 nucleotides: TGTGCCAGCGGGAGGACGGTTAACTATGGCTACACCTTC.

V usage is TRBV12-3 or TRBV12-4 and J usage is TRBJ1-5; a weak D match, TRBD1 (5 bases). The length of the CDR3 is 16 residues. V lost 1 base, J lost 2 bases, and 12 bases lay in between. The CDR3: CASSLEGRVGNQPQHF. The CDR3 DNA reads as TGTGCCAGCAGTTTAGAAGGCAGGGTTGGCAATCAGCCCCAGCATTTT.

The chain recombines TRBV7-9 with TRBJ2-5; D possibly corresponds to TRBD1 (6 bases). V dropped 3 bases and J dropped 1 base, with 9 bases sitting between them. The CDR3 runs to 14 residues. Germline assignment: CDR1 SEHNR and CDR2 FQNEAQ (reference sequence). This CDR3 reads CASSFGQLQETQYF. CDR3 sequence (DNA): TGTGCCAGCAGCTTCGGACAGCTCCAAGAGACCCAGTACTTC.

Of note for this clonotype: A read error may account for a junction end that differs from germline. This sequence joins TRBV7-2 and TRBJ2-7; 10 positions agree with TRBD1. Germline CDR1 reads SGHTA; CDR2 reads FQGNSA. The CDR3 is made up of 15 amino acids. The CDR3: CASSPYGTGVYEKYF. The CDR3 DNA sequence: TGTGCCAGCAGCCCGTACGGGACAGGGGTCTACGAGAAGTACTTC.

The chain joins TRBV7-3 to TRBJ2-7, with D perhaps TRBD2 (6 bases). There are 16 residues in the CDR3. Trimming removed 2 bases at V and 2 bases at J, with 16 bases between. The germline gives CDR1 SGHTA, CDR2 FQGTGA. The CDR3 nucleotides read TGTGCCAGCAGCTTACGGCCGGAGGGTAGGGCCTACGAGCAGTACTTC. Its protein product is CASSLRPEGRAYEQYF.

This clonotype was observed a handful of times. This chain uses TRBV11-1 with TRBJ2-2; D may be TRBD2 (6 bases). Germline V CDR1 and CDR2: SGHAT, FQDESV (reference sequence). The CDR3 consists of 12 residues. The V end lost 3 bases, the J end lost 8 bases, and 7 bases lay between the germline ends. The CDR3 DNA reads as TGTGCCAGCAGCTTCAGCGGGGGGGAGCTGTTTTTT. Translating gives CASSFSGGELFF.

This clonotype was picked up a small number of times. The chain links TRBV7-2 to TRBJ2-5; 7 positions match TRBD1. The germline gives CDR1 SGHTA, CDR2 FQGNSA. The V and J ends lost 5 bases and 5 bases, in that order; junction bases with no gene match: 17. The CDR3 runs to 17 residues. The CDR3 is CASSRYSPSNRGETQYF. The CDR3 DNA follows: TGTGCCAGCAGCCGATACTCTCCTTCAAACAGGGGCGAGACCCAGTACTTC.

The J gene is TRBJ2-7, the V gene TRBV4-1; D is perhaps TRBD2 (6 bases). Germline CDR1 is MGHRA and CDR2 is YSYEKL. CDR3 length: 16 residues. V was clipped by 0 bases and J by 3 bases, with 15 bases between them. DNA of the CDR3: TGCGCCAGCAGCCAAGATTTGGGCCTAGCGAACTACGAGCAGTACTTC. Its protein is CASSQDLGLANYEQYF.

This clonotype has a handful of counts. The chain links TRBV19 to TRBJ1-5, with D maybe TRBD1 (5 bases). This CDR3 has 11 residues. Germline CDR1 is LNHDA and CDR2 is SQIVND (reference sequence). The V end lost 4 bases, the J end lost 13 bases, and 11 bases lay between the germline ends. DNA of the CDR3: TGTGCCAGTAGTACGGGGGGGTCACAGCATTTT. The encoded protein is CASSTGGSQHF.

This rearrangement joins TRBV27 to TRBJ2-1; 12 bases agree with TRBD2. The germline V gene encodes CDR1 MNHEY and CDR2 SMNVEV (reference sequence). V lost 3 bases, J lost 8 bases, and 8 bases stayed unmatched. This CDR3 spans 16 amino acids. CDR3 DNA: TGTGCCAGCAGTTTCTACCTAGCGGGGGGGCCTTATGAGCAGTTCTTC. Translation: CASSFYLAGGPYEQFF.

This clonotype has only a few counts. The chain links TRBV11-2 to TRBJ2-1; D unclear. CDR1 is SGHAT, CDR2 FQNNGV, per germline. Trimming took off 4 bases at V and 6 bases at J, with 10 bases between the two ends. The CDR3 runs 13 residues. CDR3 sequence: CASSSRGLNEQFF. DNA of the CDR3: TGTGCCAGCAGCTCCAGAGGCCTCAATGAGCAGTTCTTC.

The chain uses TRBV7-2 and TRBJ1-2; 7 bases line up with TRBD1. The CDR3 consists of 17 residues. Trimming took 1 base from V and 2 from J; bases not matched to a gene: 10. Germline-derived CDR1 and CDR2 are SGHTA and FQGNSA. Written as DNA, the CDR3 is TGTGCCAGCAGCTTAGGGACACAGGGGCGGGCAAACTATGGCTACACCTTC. It is translated as CASSLGTQGRANYGYTF.